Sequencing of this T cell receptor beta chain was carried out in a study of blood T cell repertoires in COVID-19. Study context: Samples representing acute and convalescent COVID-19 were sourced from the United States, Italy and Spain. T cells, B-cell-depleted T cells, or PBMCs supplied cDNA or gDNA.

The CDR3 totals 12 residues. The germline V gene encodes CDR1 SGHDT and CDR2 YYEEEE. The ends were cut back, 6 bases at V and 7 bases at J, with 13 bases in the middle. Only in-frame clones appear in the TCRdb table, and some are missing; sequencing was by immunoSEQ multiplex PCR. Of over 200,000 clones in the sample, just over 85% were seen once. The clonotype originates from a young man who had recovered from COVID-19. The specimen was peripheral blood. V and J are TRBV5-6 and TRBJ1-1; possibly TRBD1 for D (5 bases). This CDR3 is CASNLLGHEAFF. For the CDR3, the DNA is TGTGCCAGCAACCTCTTGGGGCATGAAGCTTTCTTT.